Included here is one T cell receptor beta chain sequence, with context. What it binds is not known. The data originate from a study of cytomegalovirus exposure and HLA in healthy donors. In the study overall: Around 76% of 300 to 450 genotyped donors fell in the Caucasian-associated ancestry cluster.

Points from the study as a whole: Reportedly, HLA-A and HLA-B alleles of most subjects were accurately predicted from TCR beta. In a later analysis, at a false discovery rate of 0.05, approximately 15,000 TCR beta sequences matched HLA alleles.

There are 14 residues in the CDR3. Germline CDR1 SGHRS, CDR2 YFSETQ. V shed 3 bases and J 7 bases; nucleotides not matched to a gene: 7. PCR employed 60 Vbeta and 13 Jbeta primers. Profiled with immunoSEQ multiplex PCR; TCRdb holds only in-frame clones, not every one. This sample has approximately 140,000 clones, with 70% to 90% found just once. The receptor was derived from a boy between 10 and 17 years old in good health and CMV-seronegative. The rearrangement uses TRBV5-1 and TRBJ2-7, with 10 bases lining up with TRBD1. Sequenced input: PBMCs. CDR3 DNA: TGCGCCAGCAGCTCTCGACAGGGGGCGGGAGAGCAGTACTTC. As protein: CASSSRQGAGEQYF.